This T cell receptor beta chain emerged from a study of graft-versus-host responses after intestinal transplantation (dated by TCRdb to the early 2020s). Some background on the complete study: Multivisceral, liver-intestinal, or isolated intestinal transplants were received by the recipients. Bulk TCR-beta CDR3 sequencing was used to track graft-versus-host and host-versus-graft alloreactive T cell clones in the graft, circulation and bone marrow after intestinal transplantation. Every recipient was given anti-thymocyte globulin induction, followed by around three years of maintenance tacrolimus and steroids. The cohort enrolled about two dozen intestinal transplant recipients including one retransplant, and a few patients lacking pretransplant specimens were excluded. Instead of going to the commercial service, samples from a few later patients were sequenced in-house on an Illumina MiSeq and processed with MiXCR. Alloreactive clones were identified by sequencing pre-transplant mixed lymphocyte reaction products and comparing these products with unstimulated pre-transplant donor and recipient T cells. A peak of at least 4% donor T cells among recipient peripheral blood mononuclear cells was the definition used for donor T cell macrochimerism.

What the research found in general, with its limitations: GvH clones were detected in recipient bone marrow, and some appeared earlier in ileal mucosa or blood, consistent with an intestinal mucosal origin. Early after transplant, peak levels of circulating GvH clones were associated with declines in HvG clones. In the allografts of patients with donor T cell macrochimerism, GvH to HvG T cell clonal ratios were high. Conclusions were limited by the relatively low number and heterogeneity of intestinal transplant patients.

Spanning cysteine to phenylalanine, the CDR3 consists of 14 amino acids. This entry keeps only the CDR3 DNA: 42 bases, framed from base 1. Looking up the germline V gene yields CDR1 SGDLS and CDR2 YYNGEE. Trimming at the junction amounts to 4 bases on V and 1 base on J, and the germline ends lie 11 bases apart. As concerns this clone: No antigen is known for it. Base qualities were left out, and no much larger clone turns up one base away.

The library relied on the immunoSEQ multiplex PCR assay. In most patients, genomic DNA was isolated using the Qiagen DNeasy Blood and Tissue Kit and sent frozen to Adaptive Biotechnologies for TCR sequencing. High-throughput TCR-beta CDR3 sequencing of genomic DNA from most patients was performed by Adaptive Biotechnologies. As for the original processing: TCR sequencing data for over 15 patients were retrieved from Adaptive's ImmunoSEQ software; a few other patients were processed with MiXCR and VDJtools. CD4 versus CD8 sorting errors were corrected by removing sequences found in both subsets at a frequency ratio below 5:1. CDR3 nucleotide sequences shared between donor and recipient were removed because their origin could not be assigned. To be classed as alloreactive, a clone needed at least 2-fold expansion over unstimulated cells and a minimum CFSE-low frequency of 0.002% (template counts) or 0.001% (read counts). Clones were considered mappable if detected in sequenced pre-transplant spleen, lymph node, or MLR CFSE-low populations of the donor or recipient. Cumulative frequency of alloreactive clones was calculated as a percentage of all sequences weighted by copy number. The source is immuneACCESS, and TCRdb retained only in-frame sequences with V and J called. Part of the clones is not carried over; for the studies checked, unresolved V genes explain less than half of this, and the remainder is unexplained. V and J calls and clone size are as listed in that table; D and trimming were resolved from the DNA. This sample gives over 85,000 clones in total; 94% of them show up just once. The ten largest clones add up to 0.15% to 0.2% of the sample.

This sample's time point label indicates: cells obtained before transplantation from donor or recipient. CD3+CD4+ and CD3+CD8+ populations were FACS-sorted from unstimulated pre-transplant donor and recipient cells taken from spleen or lymph nodes. The chain uses TRBV9 and TRBJ1-1, with an unclear D gene assignment. The sequencing used unstimulated CD4+ T cells sorted from spleen or lymph node cells, collected before transplant. The TCR comes from a human donor who was the organ donor for an intestinal transplant. This receptor has the CDR3 CASSSRSQNTEAFF. DNA sequence: TGTGCCAGCAGCTCGCGTTCTCAGAACACTGAAGCTTTCTTT.